The 2 T cell receptor beta chains presented below share a single source sample, sequenced in a study of blood T cell repertoires in COVID-19. Profiling relied on immunoSEQ multiplex PCR, and the TCRdb table lists in-frame clones only, not all of them. In the table there are 250,000 or so clones, roughly 89% of which are singletons. Sequenced sample: peripheral blood. Receptors originate from a woman aged 40-49 years who had recovered from COVID-19.

V and J are TRBV4-2 and TRBJ2-3; 12 nucleotides agree with TRBD2. The germline V gene has CDR1 LGHNA and CDR2 YNFKEQ. The CDR3 length is 18 residues. The J segment lost 4 bases and the V segment lost 0 bases, leaving 8 bases of the junction unmatched. This CDR3 reads CASSQDDLAGGQADTQYF. CDR3 coding DNA: TGTGCCAGCAGCCAAGACGATCTAGCGGGGGGGCAGGCAGATACGCAGTATTTT.

This chain uses TRBV29-1 with TRBJ1-1, with D unclear. The CDR3 runs to 13 residues. The germline V gene has CDR1 SQVTM and CDR2 ANQGSEA. V was cut by 7 bases and J by 0 bases, with 12 bases left in between. The DNA of the CDR3 is TGCAGCGCTGTATCACAATTGAACACTGAAGCTTTCTTT. Protein sequence: CSAVSQLNTEAFF.